A single sample gave rise to the 7 T cell receptor beta chains below, sequenced in a study of shared clonotypes between healthy human individuals. Assay used: immunoSEQ multiplex PCR; TCRdb lists only in-frame clones, some missing. The sample comprises around 2,000,000 clones, 95% of which are singletons, and about 0.13% rests with the top ten. Sequencing input: naive CD4+ T cells sorted from blood. Subset reported: CD45RA+ positively selected. The source is a man aged 18 to 29 in good health.

The V and J genes are TRBV27 and TRBJ2-5; TRBD2 aligns across 13 bases. This CDR3 comprises 16 residues. Germline V CDR1 and CDR2: MNHEY, SMNVEV (reference sequence). With V trimmed by 4 bases and J by 7 bases, 9 bases remained unmatched. The CDR3 DNA reads TGTGCCAGCAGTTACGGGACTAGCGGGGCCCTTGGGACCCAGTACTTC. Its translation: CASSYGTSGALGTQYF.

This sequence joins TRBV6-5 and TRBJ1-2; D perhaps matches TRBD1 (5 bases). V lost 4 bases to trimming and J lost 8 bases, with 17 bases between them. The CDR3 contains 14 residues. Germline assignment: CDR1 MNHEY and CDR2 SVGAGI. The CDR3 is CASSLTGFINGYTF. DNA of the CDR3: TGTGCCAGCAGTTTAACAGGCTTCATCAACGGCTACACCTTC.

In its sample, this clone was seen once. This rearrangement joins TRBV25-1 to TRBJ1-2, with D perhaps matching TRBD1 (5 bases). In germline, CDR1 is MGHDK, CDR2 SYGVNS. Trimming shortened V by 5 bases and J by 4 bases, and 11 bases separated the two germline ends. This CDR3 spans 13 amino acids. CDR3 sequence: CASSLGTFYGYTF. CDR3 bases: TGTGCCAGCAGTCTCGGGACTTTCTATGGCTACACCTTC.

The chain is built from TRBV18 and TRBJ2-1, with TRBD2 as a possible D gene (6 bases). V lost 0 bases and J lost 8, with 8 bases in between. The CDR3 runs 13 residues. The germline CDR1 and CDR2 sequences are KGHSH and LQKENI. CDR3 in amino acids: CASSPPTSHEQFF. In DNA, the CDR3 is TGTGCCAGCTCACCACCTACTAGCCATGAGCAGTTCTTC.

This chain links TRBV10-3 with TRBJ1-5; D is unclear. Trimming left V 3 bases short and J 0 bases short, with 6 bases between. CDR1 is ENHRY, CDR2 SYGVKD, per germline. This CDR3 has 14 amino acids. CDR3 region: CAISDTISNQPQHF. Here the CDR3 DNA reads TGTGCCATCAGTGACACCATTAGCAATCAGCCCCAGCATTTT.

This clone came up once. The chain joins TRBV10-3 to TRBJ2-1; 16 bases are a match to TRBD2. V was clipped by 2 bases and J by 6 bases; unmatched bases: 1. The germline V gene has CDR1 ENHRY and CDR2 SYGVKD. The CDR3 covers 16 residues. CDR3 sequence (DNA): TGTGCCATCAGTGAGGGGACTAGCGGGAGGGGCAATGAGCAGTTCTTC. It encodes CAISEGTSGRGNEQFF.

As concerns this clone: Within the sample, other DNA sequences also encode this same CDR3. This chain uses TRBV10-3 with TRBJ1-1; D gene unclear. The CDR3 contains 12 residues. V lost 8 bases and J 0 bases, leaving 7 bases between the germline ends. Germline CDR1 reads ENHRY; CDR2 reads SYGVKD. The CDR3, as DNA: TGTGCCATCCGGGAGATGAACACTGAAGCTTTCTTT. Translating gives CAIREMNTEAFF.